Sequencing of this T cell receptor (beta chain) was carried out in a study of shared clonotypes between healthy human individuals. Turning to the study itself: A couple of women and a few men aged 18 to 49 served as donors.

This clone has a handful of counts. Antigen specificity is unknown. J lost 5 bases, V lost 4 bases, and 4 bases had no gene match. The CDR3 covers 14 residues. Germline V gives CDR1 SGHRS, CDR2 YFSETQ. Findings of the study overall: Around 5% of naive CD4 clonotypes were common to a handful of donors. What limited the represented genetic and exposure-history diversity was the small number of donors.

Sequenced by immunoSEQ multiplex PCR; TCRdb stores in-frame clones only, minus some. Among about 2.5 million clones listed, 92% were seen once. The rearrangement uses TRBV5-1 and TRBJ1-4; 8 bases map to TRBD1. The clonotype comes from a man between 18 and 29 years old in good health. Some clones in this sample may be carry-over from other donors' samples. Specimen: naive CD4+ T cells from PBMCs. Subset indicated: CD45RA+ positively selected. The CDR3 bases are TGCGCCAGCAGCGAGACAGGGGCAAATGAAAAACTGTTTTTT. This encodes CASSETGANEKLFF.